Presented here are 23 T cell receptor beta chains from one specimen sequenced in a study of blood T cell repertoires in COVID-19. The protocol was immunoSEQ multiplex PCR, while the TCRdb copy is restricted to in-frame clones and leaves out a portion. The repertoire includes about 190,000 clones, roughly 80% of them detected once, and 17% sits in the top ten. Sequencing was done on a sample of peripheral blood. These receptors came from a man in his sixties with active or convalescent COVID-19.

J is TRBJ2-3 and V is TRBV11-2, with TRBD2 matching 8 bases. Trimming at V came to 1 base and at J to 4 bases, leaving 16 bases not matched to a gene. The V gene's germline CDR1 is SGHAT and CDR2 FQNNGV. The CDR3 contains 19 residues. The CDR3 DNA is TGTGCCAGCAGCTTAGGGTTGGGCACTAGCGGAGGTAGGGCAGATACGCAGTATTTT. Amino acid sequence: CASSLGLGTSGGRADTQYF.

A single count supports this clone. The DNA for the CDR3 is TGTGCCAGCTCACCAGAGGCAGGGGTAGGAGAAAAACTGTTTTTT. Protein sequence: CASSPEAGVGEKLFF. This chain joins TRBV18 and TRBJ1-4; TRBD1 is a possible D gene (6 bases). Trimming removed 2 bases at V and 8 bases at J, with 15 bases between. CDR1 is KGHSH and CDR2 is LQKENI in the germline V gene. The CDR3 has 15 amino acids.

A single count supports this clone. This chain joins TRBV5-4 and TRBJ2-1, with 9 bases lining up with TRBD2. With V trimmed by 4 bases and J by 4 bases, 21 bases remained unmatched. This CDR3 is 20 amino acids long. Germline CDR1 reads SGHNT; CDR2 reads YYREEE (reference sequence). CDR3 region: CASSPEGPSAGTSSYNEQFF. Written as DNA, the CDR3 is TGTGCCAGCAGCCCCGAAGGACCCTCCGCCGGGACTAGCTCGTACAATGAGCAGTTCTTC.

The rearrangement uses TRBV27 and TRBJ1-2; D possibly corresponds to TRBD1 (5 bases). Germline lookup yields CDR1 MNHEY and CDR2 SMNVEV (reference sequence). V was pared by 0 bases and J by 8 bases, with 22 bases between. This CDR3 has 17 residues. This CDR3 reads CASSLSTGSGLSRGYTF. The CDR3 DNA reads TGTGCCAGCAGTTTATCGACTGGGTCGGGACTCTCTAGGGGCTACACCTTC.

V is TRBV2 and J is TRBJ2-7; a weak D match, TRBD2 (5 bases). The germline V gene has CDR1 SNHLY and CDR2 FYNNEI. This CDR3 region has 15 residues. The germline V and J ends were trimmed by 1 base and 2 bases, with 12 bases remaining between them. CDR3 nucleotides: TGTGCCAGCAGTGAAGGCGCAGTGAGGGCCTACGAGCAGTACTTC. Its protein is CASSEGAVRAYEQYF.

V gene TRBV7-2 combines with J gene TRBJ2-3, with TRBD2 matching 9 bases. The germline V gene encodes CDR1 SGHTA and CDR2 FQGNSA. This CDR3 comprises 16 residues. Unmatched junction bases numbered 5, after V lost 2 bases and J lost 2 bases. The CDR3 DNA follows: TGTGCCAGCAGCTTAATTGCTAGCGGGACCACAGATACGCAGTATTTT. Its translation: CASSLIASGTTDTQYF. Based on the CDR3 plus reference TRBV7-2 and TRBJ2-3, the full variable domain is GAGVSQSPSNKVTEKGKDVELRCDPISGHTALYWYRQSLGQGLEFLIYFQGNSAPDKSGLPSDRFSAERTGGSVSTLTIQRTQQEDSAVYLCASSLIASGTTDTQYFGPGTRLTVL.

The V gene is TRBV5-6, the J gene TRBJ2-2, with TRBD2 matching 7 bases. CDR1 and CDR2 (germline): SGHDT, YYEEEE. With V trimmed by 4 bases and J by 2 bases, 5 bases remained unmatched. The CDR3 is made up of 15 amino acids. The chain's CDR3 is CASSPLATNTGELFF. CDR3 nucleotide sequence: TGTGCCAGCAGCCCACTAGCGACAAACACCGGGGAGCTGTTTTTT.

This chain joins TRBV7-3 and TRBJ2-6, with 9 bases aligning to TRBD1. There are 17 residues in the CDR3. In germline, CDR1 is SGHTA, CDR2 FQGTGA. Unmatched junction bases numbered 10, after V lost 6 bases and J lost 4 bases. CDR3 coding DNA: TGTGCCAGCAGGGGCTGGACAGGGGCCCAAGGGGCCAACGTCCTGACTTTC. It is translated as CASRGWTGAQGANVLTF.

J is TRBJ2-7 and V is TRBV5-4; 9 nucleotides line up with TRBD1. Germline values: CDR1 SGHNT, CDR2 YYREEE (reference sequence). The length of the CDR3 is 14 residues. V was pared by 3 bases and J by 4 bases, with 5 bases of the junction left unmatched. DNA for the CDR3: TGTGCCAGCAGCTACAGGGGGCGACCGTACGAGCAGTACTTC. It specifies CASSYRGRPYEQYF. Filled out from reference TRBV5-4 and TRBJ2-7, the complete variable domain reads ETGVTQSPTHLIKTRGQQVTLRCSSQSGHNTVSWYQQALGQGPQFIFQYYREEENGRGNFPPRFSGLQFPNYSSELNVNALELDDSALYLCASSYRGRPYEQYFGPGTRLTVT.

This sequence joins TRBV5-4 and TRBJ1-3, with TRBD1 identical over 10 bases. The length of the CDR3 is 18 residues. Germline lookup yields CDR1 SGHNT and CDR2 YYREEE (reference sequence). V shed 4 bases and J 0 bases; nucleotides not matched to a gene: 10. The DNA of the CDR3 is TGTGCCAGCAGCCCGGGACAGGGGCCCTCCTTCTCTGGAAACACCATATATTTT. It encodes CASSPGQGPSFSGNTIYF.

The chain has TRBV5-6 and TRBJ2-2; a weak D match, TRBD1 (6 bases). Trimming removed 4 bases at V and 7 bases at J, with 20 bases between. The germline gives CDR1 SGHDT, CDR2 YYEEEE. The CDR3 totals 16 residues. CDR3 sequence: CASSISYRVRVGELFF. CDR3 sequence (DNA): TGTGCCAGCAGCATATCGTACAGGGTGAGGGTCGGGGAGCTGTTTTTT.

The gene calls are TRBV4-2 and TRBJ2-1; 13 bases fit TRBD2. CDR1 LGHNA and CDR2 YNFKEQ come from the germline V gene. The trim removed 8 bases at V and 8 bases at J, leaving 9 bases unmatched. The length of the CDR3 is 15 residues. CDR3 in DNA: TGTGCCAGCCGAGAGGGACTAGCGGGAAGGCATGAGCAGTTCTTC. Its translation: CASREGLAGRHEQFF.

V gene TRBV27 combines with J gene TRBJ1-5; no reliable D call. Germline values: CDR1 MNHEY, CDR2 SMNVEV (reference sequence). V was cut by 10 bases and J by 9 bases, with 7 bases left in between. The CDR3 runs to 9 residues. CDR3 nucleotides: TGTGCCAACCCAGGGCCCCAGCATTTT. Translated, it gives CANPGPQHF.

J is TRBJ2-3 and V is TRBV2, with 12 bases lining up with TRBD2. CDR1 SNHLY and CDR2 FYNNEI come from the germline V gene. The CDR3 has 16 amino acids. Trimming removed 3 bases from V and 3 bases from J; junction bases left unmatched: 4. CDR3 amino acids: CASSEETSGRTDTQYF. In DNA form, the CDR3 reads TGTGCCAGCAGTGAGGAGACTAGCGGGAGAACAGATACGCAGTATTTT.

The chain is built from TRBV27 and TRBJ2-3, with 9 nucleotides matching TRBD2. Germline CDR1 MNHEY, CDR2 SMNVEV (reference sequence). With 3 bases clipped from V and 5 bases from J, the junction kept 6 bases outside the gene matches. The CDR3 consists of 15 residues. The CDR3 region has the DNA TGTGCCAGCAGTTTGACGGGAGCGGGGGGAGATACGCAGTATTTT. Its protein product is CASSLTGAGGDTQYF.

This chain joins TRBV2 and TRBJ1-6, with unresolved D. Trimming removed 0 bases at V and 0 bases at J, with 9 bases between. The CDR3 is 17 residues long. Germline CDR1 is SNHLY and CDR2 is FYNNEI. The CDR3 spells CASSEATPSSYNSPLHF. CDR3 sequence (DNA): TGTGCCAGCAGTGAAGCCACCCCGAGCTCCTATAATTCACCCCTCCACTTT.

The chain carries TRBV18 and TRBJ2-2; maybe TRBD2 (5 bases). This CDR3 has 15 residues. Germline CDR1 is KGHSH and CDR2 is LQKENI. V was pared by 1 base and J by 4 bases, with 10 bases between. The chain's CDR3 is CASSPRQSGTGELFF. As DNA, the CDR3 is TGTGCCAGCTCACCACGGCAAAGCGGCACCGGGGAGCTGTTTTTT.

This clone has a single count. J is TRBJ1-5 and V is TRBV21-1; the table's D gene call, TRBD1, was not cross checked with the DNA. TRBV21-1 is classified as a pseudogene. This CDR3 is built from 13 residues. The CDR3 sequence: CASNPQENQPQHF. The CDR3 bases are TGTGCCAGCAACCCACAGGAAAATCAGCCCCAGCATTTT.

This clone was recorded a few times. This chain uses TRBV6-5 with TRBJ1-5; D possibly corresponds to TRBD1 (5 bases). CDR1 and CDR2 from the germline V gene are MNHEY and SVGAGI. V lost 4 bases and J 6 bases, leaving 10 bases between the germline ends. This CDR3 has 13 residues. The CDR3 protein is CASSSREGQPQHF. The CDR3 DNA follows: TGTGCCAGCAGTTCCAGGGAGGGTCAGCCCCAGCATTTT.

This chain connects TRBV10-3 to TRBJ1-1; D is possibly TRBD1 (5 bases). Germline CDR1 is ENHRY and CDR2 is SYGVKD. V was pared by 5 bases and J by 6 bases, with 10 bases between. The CDR3 loop spans 12 amino acids. The CDR3 here is CAISPDRSEAFF. Written as DNA, the CDR3 is TGTGCCATCAGTCCAGACAGATCTGAAGCTTTCTTT.

The V gene is TRBV19, the J gene TRBJ1-5; 7 nucleotides match TRBD1. V lost 8 bases to trimming and J lost 3 bases; unmatched junction nucleotides: 7. There are 14 residues in the CDR3. Per the germline V gene, CDR1 is LNHDA and CDR2 is SQIVND (reference sequence). The CDR3 here is CASGTGQDNQPQHF. The CDR3 DNA reads as TGTGCCAGTGGGACCGGACAGGACAATCAGCCCCAGCATTTT.

The chain joins TRBV7-9 to TRBJ2-2; TRBD1 matches at 9 bases. CDR1 and CDR2 (germline): SEHNR, FQNEAQ (reference sequence). This CDR3 comprises 16 residues. J was trimmed by 5 bases and V by 2 bases; bases with no gene match: 6. CDR3 sequence: CASSLNTGGATGELFF. CDR3 nucleotides: TGTGCCAGCAGCTTAAACACAGGGGGCGCAACCGGGGAGCTGTTTTTT.

The chain employs TRBV20-1 and TRBJ1-1; 8 bases agree with TRBD1. CDR1 DFQATT and CDR2 SNEGSKA come from the germline V gene (reference sequence). V dropped 3 bases and J dropped 0; count of bases not matched to a gene: 3. The CDR3 runs to 14 residues. CDR3 in amino acids: CSASRTGMNTEAFF. The DNA for the CDR3 is TGCAGTGCTAGTCGGACAGGGATGAACACTGAAGCTTTCTTT.